The TCR beta chain under discussion was sequenced for a study of OX40 agonist ivuxolimab in advanced cancers. The germline CDR1 and CDR2 sequences are SEHNR and FQNEAQ (reference sequence). The CDR3 sequence is 14 residues long. V gave up 5 bases and J gave up 1 base, with 9 bases separating them. Repertoires were generated with immunoSEQ multiplex PCR, while TCRdb's copy carries only in-frame clones and drops some. The table includes 23,000 or so clones, about four fifths detected once. A word on this clone: Antigen: not known.

Notes on the study in general: Patients with a partial response at 0.1-3.0 mg/kg had among the lowest clonal expansion.

The V gene is TRBV7-9, the J gene TRBJ1-3; the D is unclear. The source was CD4+ or CD8+ T cells sorted from blood, collected in a trial of the OX40 agonist ivuxolimab. The sequence was collected from an adult with an advanced solid tumor such as melanoma, head and neck, liver or kidney cancer. CDR3 sequence (DNA): TGTGCCAGCAGCCCAAGCGGGTCTGGAAACACCATATATTTT. Protein sequence: CASSPSGSGNTIYF.